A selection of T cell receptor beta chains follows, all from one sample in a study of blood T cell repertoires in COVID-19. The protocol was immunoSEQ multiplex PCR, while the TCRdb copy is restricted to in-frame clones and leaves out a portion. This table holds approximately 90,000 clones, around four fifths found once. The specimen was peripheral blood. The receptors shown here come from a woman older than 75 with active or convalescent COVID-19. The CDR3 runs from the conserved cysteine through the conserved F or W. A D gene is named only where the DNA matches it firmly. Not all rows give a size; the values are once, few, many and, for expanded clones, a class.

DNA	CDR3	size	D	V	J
TGTGCCAGCACCGCCGGGACAGGGGGGTGGAACACTGAAGCTTTCTTT	CASTAGTGGWNTEAFF	NA	TRBD1	TRBV28	TRBJ1-1
TGTGCCAGCAGCGTATCTGGGGAGCTGTTTTTT	CASSVSGELFF	NA	NA	TRBV9	TRBJ2-2
TGTGCCAGCAGCTTAGTCGGGACTAGCTATACGCAGTATTTT	CASSLVGTSYTQYF	NA	TRBD2	TRBV7-2	TRBJ2-3
TGCGCCAGCAGCTTGGGCGGTAGCGGGGGCCAAGAGACCCAGTACTTC	CASSLGGSGGQETQYF	NA	TRBD2	TRBV5-1	TRBJ2-5
TGCGCCAGCAGCAGTCGGGAGACCCAGTACTTC	CASSSRETQYF	NA	NA	TRBV5-1	TRBJ2-5
TGTGCCAGCAGTTCCCCCGGGACTCCAAGCGTGGCTGGAAACACCATATATTTT	CASSSPGTPSVAGNTIYF	NA	NA	TRBV28	TRBJ1-3
TGTGCCAGCAGCAGCCGAGAGACCCAGTACTTC	CASSSRETQYF	NA	NA	TRBV7-9	TRBJ2-5
TGTGCCAGCAGCCCGCAATATTGGACAGGGGGCAGCGAGCAGTACTTC	CASSPQYWTGGSEQYF	NA	TRBD1	TRBV3-1/TRBV3-2	TRBJ2-7
TGTGCCAGCAGTTTAGGTGCTCAGAATCAGCCCCAGCATTTT	CASSLGAQNQPQHF	NA	NA	TRBV27	TRBJ1-5
TGCGCCAGCAGCTTGGTACAGGGGGCATGGTATGGCTACACCTTC	CASSLVQGAWYGYTF	NA	TRBD1	TRBV5-1	TRBJ1-2
TGTGCCAGCAGCCGCGGACTAGCGGGAGGAGGCGAGCAGTACTTC	CASSRGLAGGGEQYF	NA	TRBD2	TRBV3-1/TRBV3-2	TRBJ2-7
TGTGCCATCAGTGAGTCCACTCCGAAGAGGTTTGGAGATACGCAGTATTTT	CAISESTPKRFGDTQYF	NA	NA	TRBV10-3	TRBJ2-3
TGTGCCAGCAGGGAGGACAGGTCTGTCACTGAAGCTTTCTTT	CASREDRSVTEAFF	NA	TRBD1	TRBV2	TRBJ1-1
TGTGCCAGCAGTTTATCCCCACAGGGGGCAAATGGCTACACCTTC	CASSLSPQGANGYTF	NA	TRBD1	TRBV28	TRBJ1-2
TGTGCCAGCTCACCATTTGGGCAACCGAACACTGAAGCTTTCTTT	CASSPFGQPNTEAFF	once	NA	TRBV18	TRBJ1-1
TGTGCCAGCAGCTCGGGCGGGATTTCCTACAATGAGCAGTTCTTC	CASSSGGISYNEQFF	NA	NA	TRBV7-9	TRBJ2-1
TGCGCCAGCAGCCGTAGGACAGGGGGCGCAGATACGCAGTATTTT	CASSRRTGGADTQYF	NA	TRBD1	TRBV4-1	TRBJ2-3
TGCGCCAGCAGCCGAGGACAGTGGAACACTGAAGCTTTCTTT	CASSRGQWNTEAFF	NA	NA	TRBV4-3	TRBJ1-1
TGTGCCACCAGTGATTTTAGCACAGGGTATGGCTACACCTTC	CATSDFSTGYGYTF	NA	NA	TRBV24-1	TRBJ1-2
TGTGCCAGCAGCCTTAACGAACTGACAGATACGCAGTATTTT	CASSLNELTDTQYF	NA	NA	TRBV11-3	TRBJ2-3
TGCGCCAGCAGCCAAGATACGGCAGGGATTAACTATGGCTACACCTTC	CASSQDTAGINYGYTF	NA	NA	TRBV4-3	TRBJ1-2
TGTGCCAGCAGCAAGCTTTACAGAATTACCTTTAGCTACGAGCAGTACTTC	CASSKLYRITFSYEQYF	NA	NA	TRBV21-1	TRBJ2-7
TGTGCCAGTAGCCCCGGGGGACTAGCGGGATCCCATCTCGAGCAGTACTTC	CASSPGGLAGSHLEQYF	NA	TRBD2	TRBV19	TRBJ2-7
TGTGCCAGCAGTAGGGGGATGGGGAATACGCAGTATTTT	CASSRGMGNTQYF	NA	NA	TRBV2	TRBJ2-3
TGCGCCAGCAGCCAAGTCATTAGTTACTCCTACGAGCAGTACTTC	CASSQVISYSYEQYF	NA	NA	TRBV4-1	TRBJ2-7
TGTGCCAGCACCCAATCGAGCTCCTACAATGAGCAGTTCTTC	CASTQSSSYNEQFF	NA	NA	TRBV11-2	TRBJ2-1
TGTGCCAGCAGTTTATGGGCAGGGGATGGCTACACCTTC	CASSLWAGDGYTF	once	NA	TRBV27	TRBJ1-2
TGTGCCAGCAGCTTAACTGCGGCCGGAAGCTCTGGGGCCAACGTCCTGACTTTC	CASSLTAAGSSGANVLTF	few	NA	TRBV7-3	TRBJ2-6
TGTGCCAGCAGCGCGGGAGGGGGCTCCACCTACGAGCAGTACTTC	CASSAGGGSTYEQYF	NA	NA	TRBV9	TRBJ2-7
TGTGCCAGCAGTTACTCGAGGGACAAACATGAGCAGTACTTC	CASSYSRDKHEQYF	NA	NA	TRBV6-6	TRBJ2-7
TGTGCCAGCAGCACCCGACTAGCGGGAGTAGATACGCAGTATTTT	CASSTRLAGVDTQYF	NA	TRBD2	TRBV7-2	TRBJ2-3
TGTGCCAGCTCCCCAGGGGCTAGCGGGATTCCCAATGAGCAGTTCTTC	CASSPGASGIPNEQFF	NA	TRBD2	TRBV18	TRBJ2-1
TGTGCCAGCAATAGACAGGACAATGAGCAGTTCTTC	CASNRQDNEQFF	NA	NA	TRBV9	TRBJ2-1
TGCGCCAGCAGCTTGGGAGACAGACCGTGGACTAATGAAAAACTGTTTTTT	CASSLGDRPWTNEKLFF	once	NA	TRBV5-1	TRBJ1-4
TGTGCCAGCAGTTCCCCGTCGGCTAACTATGGCTACACCTTC	CASSSPSANYGYTF	once	NA	TRBV28	TRBJ1-2
TGCAGCGTCACTAGCGGGGGGTTGACAGATACGCAGTATTTT	CSVTSGGLTDTQYF	NA	TRBD2	TRBV29-1	TRBJ2-3
TGTGCCAGTAGAGCCGGGTGGGGGGTCCGCAATCAGCCCCAGCATTTT	CASRAGWGVRNQPQHF	NA	NA	TRBV19	TRBJ1-5
TGTGCCTGGAGTGAGGGGGCGCCGGTAAACTATGGCTACACCTTC	CAWSEGAPVNYGYTF	NA	TRBD1	TRBV30	TRBJ1-2
TGCGCCAGCTCCAGGATCAGGGGTAATGAGCAGTTCTTC	CASSRIRGNEQFF	NA	NA	TRBV10-1	TRBJ2-1
TGCGCCAGCAGCCAACCCCTAGCGGGCTCATCCAATGAGCAGTTCTTC	CASSQPLAGSSNEQFF	NA	TRBD2	TRBV4-1	TRBJ2-1
TGTGCCACCAAACCGGACACCCTCGGGACCGGGGAGCTGTTTTTT	CATKPDTLGTGELFF	NA	NA	TRBV7-2	TRBJ2-2
TGTGCCAGCAGTTACTCGAGGGCGAGCTCCTACAATGAGCAGTTCTTC	CASSYSRASSYNEQFF	NA	NA	TRBV6-2/TRBV6-3	TRBJ2-1
TGTGCCAGCAGTCAAACGGGGGGGCGCACCGGGGAGCTGTTTTTT	CASSQTGGRTGELFF	NA	TRBD2	TRBV7-3	TRBJ2-2
TGTGCCAGTAGTATAATCTGGTCTAGCGGTAAAGAGACCCAGTACTTC	CASSIIWSSGKETQYF	NA	TRBD2	TRBV19	TRBJ2-5
TGTGCCAGCAGCTCCACCGGGACACACACTGAAGCTTTCTTT	CASSSTGTHTEAFF	NA	NA	TRBV5-5	TRBJ1-1
TGCGCCAGCAGCTCCAACAGGGCTTCTAACTATGGCTACACCTTC	CASSSNRASNYGYTF	NA	NA	TRBV5-1	TRBJ1-2